The 25 T cell receptor beta chains presented below share a single source sample, sequenced in a study of T-cell reconstitution after alpha-beta-depleted transplantation in children. TCRbeta library construction was performed incorporating unique molecular identifiers. TCRdb reanalysed the PCR reads using MiXCR and keeps one entry per CDR3 protein. Counted here are about 160,000 distinct CDR3 sequences, around 10% occurring once; the ten biggest clones make up about 13%. Sequences were derived from PBMCs, sampled before TCRalphabeta/CD19-depleted stem cell transplant. All receptors derive from a boy aged 2 to 9 with acute myeloid leukemia, due to receive a stem cell transplant.

In this sample, this clonotype turned up many times. J is TRBJ1-5 and V is TRBV6-1; D is uncertain. Trimming shortened V by 3 bases and J by 0 bases, and 12 bases separated the two germline ends. CDR1 is MNHNS, CDR2 SASEGT, per germline. This CDR3 is 16 amino acids long. CDR3 protein: CASSDWRRNSNQPQHF. CDR3 DNA: TGTGCCAGCAGTGATTGGAGACGGAATAGCAATCAGCCCCAGCATTTT.

Ten or more counts support this clonotype. The genes are TRBV12-3 or TRBV12-4 and TRBJ1-1; D uncertain. The CDR3 spans 14 residues. With 7 bases removed from V and 1 base from J, the gap between germline ends came to 13 bases. CDR3 bases: TGTGCCAGCACCCTCGCGGACGGGAACACTGAAGCTTTCTTT. This gives the protein CASTLADGNTEAFF.

This clonotype was observed at least ten times. This chain connects TRBV20-1 to TRBJ1-1; 7 bases map to TRBD1. In germline, CDR1 is DFQATT, CDR2 SNEGSKA (reference sequence). Unmatched junction bases numbered 12, after V lost 0 bases and J lost 5 bases. This CDR3 spans 16 amino acids. CDR3 residues: CSARDYLTGDGTEAFF. The CDR3 nucleotides read TGCAGTGCTAGAGACTACCTAACAGGGGACGGAACTGAAGCTTTCTTT.

This clonotype was seen many times. V usage is TRBV29-1 and J usage is TRBJ1-1; D is possibly TRBD1 (5 bases). Germline loops: CDR1 SQVTM, CDR2 ANQGSEA. Trimming removed 7 bases from V and 0 bases from J, with 12 bases in between. This CDR3 has 13 residues. CDR3 protein: CSGGEGMNTEAFF. In nucleotides, the CDR3 is TGCAGCGGAGGGGAGGGAATGAACACTGAAGCTTTCTTT.

This clonotype was seen many times. This chain joins TRBV5-5 and TRBJ1-4; perhaps TRBD1 as D (5 bases). Trimming took 0 bases from V and 4 from J, leaving 10 bases between them. CDR3 length: 15 amino acids. The germline V gene has CDR1 SGHKS and CDR2 YYEKEE (reference sequence). The CDR3 loop is CASSLATVLNEKLFF. CDR3 DNA sequence: TGTGCCAGCAGCTTGGCGACAGTCCTTAATGAAAAACTGTTTTTT.

This clonotype came up many times. The CDR3 DNA reads TGTGCCAGCAGTTTATACAGGAGCGGTCAGCCCCAGCATTTT. Protein: CASSLYRSGQPQHF. The chain has TRBV27 and TRBJ1-5; possibly TRBD1 for D (5 bases). V lost 1 base, J lost 6 bases, and 10 bases lay in between. The CDR3 is 14 residues long. Germline V gene lookup returns CDR1 MNHEY and CDR2 SMNVEV (reference sequence).

This clonotype was seen repeatedly, ten times or more. The chain recombines TRBV2 with TRBJ2-7; 9 positions agree with TRBD1. From germline, CDR1 is SNHLY and CDR2 FYNNEI. The V and J ends lost 6 bases and 6 bases, in that order; junction bases with no gene match: 9. CDR3 size: 14 residues. The CDR3 is CASSRGQGWTEQYF. The CDR3, as DNA: TGTGCCAGCAGCCGTGGACAGGGGTGGACCGAGCAGTACTTC.

This clonotype was observed a few times. This sequence joins TRBV7-3 and TRBJ1-1; maybe TRBD1 (5 bases). Trimming pared 5 bases from V and 3 bases from J, leaving 10 bases between. There are 13 residues in the CDR3. Germline V gene data show CDR1 as SGHTA and CDR2 as FQGTGA. CDR3 residues: CASSHGGDTEAFF. The CDR3 DNA follows: TGTGCCAGCAGCCATGGGGGGGACACTGAAGCTTTCTTT.

This clonotype has a count of ten or more. This chain links TRBV12-3 or TRBV12-4 with TRBJ1-1; D ambiguous. This CDR3 region has 13 residues. V lost 6 bases and J 7 bases, leaving 15 bases between the germline ends. CDR3 amino acids: CASRYRELVEAFF. CDR3 bases: TGTGCCAGCAGGTACCGGGAACTAGTTGAAGCTTTCTTT.

There are many counts of this clonotype. This chain links TRBV15 with TRBJ2-7; 8 bases map to TRBD2. The germline gives CDR1 LNHNV, CDR2 YYDKDF (reference sequence). Trimming at V came to 2 bases and at J to 9 bases, leaving 15 bases not matched to a gene. The CDR3 is 16 residues long. The CDR3 sequence is CATSRSGGGSPTLQYV. CDR3 coding DNA: TGTGCCACCAGCAGATCCGGGGGGGGAAGCCCCACACTGCAGTACGTC.

There are many counts of this clonotype. The CDR3 is CASSQDKIRGNEKLFF. The DNA of the CDR3 is TGCGCCAGCAGCCAAGATAAGATTCGGGGGAATGAAAAACTGTTTTTT. This chain joins TRBV4-1 and TRBJ1-4; tentatively, D is TRBD1 (5 bases). Germline lookup yields CDR1 MGHRA and CDR2 YSYEKL. The CDR3 extends over 16 amino acids. Trimming pared 0 bases from V and 5 bases from J, leaving 13 bases between.

This clonotype has ten or more counts. The chain uses TRBV5-1 and TRBJ2-3; 10 nucleotides line up with TRBD1. Germline CDR1 and CDR2: SGHRS and YFSETQ. This CDR3 comprises 16 residues. V was pared by 0 bases and J by 3 bases, with 4 bases of the junction left unmatched. The CDR3 bases are TGCGCCAGCAGCTTGGGGGACAGGGGCGTTACAGATACGCAGTATTTT. Encoded protein: CASSLGDRGVTDTQYF. The whole variable domain, remainder taken from reference TRBV5-1 and TRBJ2-3, is KAGVTQTPRYLIKTRGQQVTLSCSPISGHRSVSWYQQTPGQGLQFLFEYFSETQRNKGNFPGRFSGRQFSNSRSEMNVSTLELGDSALYLCASSLGDRGVTDTQYFGPGTRLTVL.

This clonotype was recorded many times. The genes are TRBV20-1 and TRBJ1-1, with D perhaps matching TRBD1 (5 bases). Between the trimmed V and J ends, which lost 0 bases and 3 bases, there was a span of 11 bases. This CDR3 has 14 residues. CDR1 is DFQATT and CDR2 is SNEGSKA in the germline V gene (reference sequence). The CDR3 reads CSARERGGDTEAFF. CDR3 coding DNA: TGCAGTGCTAGAGAACGGGGGGGAGACACTGAAGCTTTCTTT.

This clonotype has at least ten counts. The V call is TRBV7-9, the J call TRBJ2-7; no clear D gene. Trimming stripped 5 bases from V and 5 bases from J, with 7 bases between. Germline lookup yields CDR1 SEHNR and CDR2 FQNEAQ (reference sequence). The CDR3 covers 11 residues. The CDR3, as DNA: TGTGCCAGCAGCCCCCGGAACGAGCAGTACTTC. This codes for CASSPRNEQYF.

In this sample, this clonotype turned up many times. This sequence joins TRBV20-1 and TRBJ2-2, with unresolved D. The CDR3 contains 12 residues. CDR1 is DFQATT, CDR2 SNEGSKA, per germline (reference sequence). Trimming cost V 7 bases and J 1 base, with 7 bases left between them. CDR3 residues: CSGSRNTGELFF. CDR3 nucleotides: TGCAGTGGAAGCCGGAACACCGGGGAGCTGTTTTTT.

This clonotype has ten or more counts. The chain employs TRBV7-9 and TRBJ2-7; D is unclear. The CDR3 sequence is 12 residues long. The V end lost 8 bases, the J end lost 1 base, and 9 bases lay between the germline ends. Germline CDR1 reads SEHNR; CDR2 reads FQNEAQ (reference sequence). CDR3 DNA sequence: TGTGCCAGCGCCGGTGCATCCTACGAGCAGTACTTC. Amino acids: CASAGASYEQYF. Supplemented by reference TRBV7-9 and TRBJ2-7, the full variable domain reads DTGVSQNPRHKITKRGQNVTFRCDPISEHNRLYWYRQTLGQGPEFLTYFQNEAQLEKSRLLSDRFSAERPKGSFSTLEIQRTEQGDSAMYLCASAGASYEQYFGPGTRLTVT.

Concerning this clonotype itself: One base away lies a much larger clone, so this may be a sequencing read error. The V gene is TRBV6-2 or TRBV6-3, the J gene TRBJ2-1; the D call may be TRBD1 or TRBD2 (5 bases each). The CDR3 has 13 amino acids. CDR1 and CDR2 (germline): MNHEY, SVGEGT. V lost 11 bases, J lost 2 bases, and 13 bases lay in between. The CDR3 DNA sequence: TGTGCCCGCGAGGGGTTGGCCTACAATGAGCAGTTCTTC. It specifies CAREGLAYNEQFF.

This clonotype was detected ten times or more. The chain joins TRBV3-1 to TRBJ2-1; D remains unclear. The length of the CDR3 is 15 residues. Trimming pared 5 bases from V and 0 bases from J, leaving 11 bases between. The germline gives CDR1 LGHDT, CDR2 YNNKEL (reference sequence). As DNA, the CDR3 is TGTGCCAGCAGCATCCCTCGTACCTCCTACAATGAGCAGTTCTTC. Translated, it gives CASSIPRTSYNEQFF.

There are many counts of this clonotype. The chain employs TRBV20-1 and TRBJ2-3; no reliable D call. Trimming took off 0 bases at V and 4 bases at J, with 11 bases between the two ends. CDR3 size: 14 residues. Germline CDR1 reads DFQATT; CDR2 reads SNEGSKA (reference sequence). CDR3 nucleotides: TGCAGTGCTAGAGATATCAGGAGTGCAGATACGCAGTATTTT. Translation: CSARDIRSADTQYF.

The chain links TRBV5-3 to TRBJ1-5; D is perhaps TRBD1 (5 bases). TRBV5-3 is identified as an open reading frame with a role that is uncertain. This CDR3 contains 13 residues. V was clipped by 7 bases and J by 1 base, with 9 bases between them. CDR3 sequence (DNA): TGTGCCAGAGGGGGGGAAAGCAATCAGCCCCAGCATTTT. Residues: CARGGESNQPQHF.

This clonotype was seen ten or more times. This chain connects TRBV4-1 to TRBJ1-3; possibly TRBD1 for D (5 bases). The CDR3 covers 15 residues. The germline V gene has CDR1 MGHRA and CDR2 YSYEKL. Trimming removed 3 bases at V and 0 bases at J, with 9 bases between. CDR3 amino acids: CASSHPGLSGNTIYF. The CDR3 DNA reads TGCGCCAGCAGCCACCCGGGACTCTCTGGAAACACCATATATTTT.

The CDR3 region is CASSIPNEQFF. CDR3 DNA: TGTGCCAGTAGTATACCGAATGAGCAGTTCTTC. This chain uses TRBV19 with TRBJ2-1; D is unclear. The CDR3 contains 11 residues. Trimming cost V 2 bases and J 7 bases, with 3 bases left between them. The germline V gene encodes CDR1 LNHDA and CDR2 SQIVND (reference sequence).

This clonotype has at least ten counts. The V and J genes are TRBV4-2 and TRBJ2-7; D remains unclear. Germline CDR1 is LGHNA and CDR2 is YNFKEQ. The CDR3 sequence is 13 residues long. V was cut by 5 bases and J by 7 bases, with 15 bases left in between. CDR3 sequence (DNA): TGTGCCAGCAGCGGGTTCCATTTGAAGGAGCAGTACTTC. Protein: CASSGFHLKEQYF.

This clonotype was picked up many times. The V gene is TRBV28, the J gene TRBJ2-1; D uncertain. The CDR3 is made up of 16 amino acids. Per the germline V gene, CDR1 is MDHEN and CDR2 is SYDVKM. V was clipped by 5 bases and J by 0 bases, with 14 bases between them. The CDR3 loop reads CASSHRPRSSYNEQFF. In DNA, the CDR3 is TGTGCCAGCAGTCACCGACCCAGGAGCTCCTACAATGAGCAGTTCTTC.

The V and J genes are TRBV5-1 and TRBJ2-2; TRBD1 might be the D (5 bases). Germline CDR1 SGHRS, CDR2 YFSETQ. CDR3 length: 15 residues. V was shortened by 0 bases and J by 5 bases, with 11 bases between the two germline ends. CDR3 protein: CASSLARGWTGELFF. The CDR3 DNA reads TGCGCCAGCAGCTTGGCTAGGGGATGGACCGGGGAGCTGTTTTTT. The full variable domain, in which reference TRBV5-1 and TRBJ2-2 provide the parts outside the CDR3, is KAGVTQTPRYLIKTRGQQVTLSCSPISGHRSVSWYQQTPGQGLQFLFEYFSETQRNKGNFPGRFSGRQFSNSRSEMNVSTLELGDSALYLCASSLARGWTGELFFGEGSRLTVL.